This TCR beta chain was recovered during a study of immune cell composition in non-small cell lung cancer. Study outcomes and limitations: Clones >0.5% enriched in tumour were rarer in adenocarcinoma (33%) than squamous (about 80%).

After removal of 6 bases from V and 4 bases from J, the junction contained 8 bases not matched to a gene. The CDR3 has 13 amino acids. The germline V gene encodes CDR1 SQVTM and CDR2 ANQGSEA. Measured with immunoSEQ multiplex PCR; TCRdb has only the in-frame clones, and not every one. The sample holds roughly 3,300 clones, 70% to 80% seen once. In regard to this clone: Its antigen is not known.

The J gene is TRBJ2-5, the V gene TRBV29-1; 7 bases agree with TRBD2. The receptor's source is a human donor with non-small cell lung cancer. The sequenced sample was lung tumor tissue. Here the CDR3 DNA reads TGCAGCGTGCGCCCCGGCGGGGGAGAGACCCAGTACTTC. This sequence encodes CSVRPGGGETQYF.